This T cell receptor beta chain was identified during a study of PD-1 and CTLA-4 blockade in melanoma. CDR3 length: 12 residues. In germline, CDR1 is LGHNA, CDR2 YNFKEQ. Trimming removed 0 bases from V and 7 bases from J, with 6 bases in between. Produced via immunoSEQ multiplex PCR; TCRdb's table is partial and in-frame only. The sample has about 30,000 clones; about 89% are singletons. Sequenced material: CD8+ T cells from peripheral blood, taken before anti-PD-1 treatment. This chain connects TRBV4-2 to TRBJ1-2; D remains ambiguous. The sequence came from a human donor with melanoma. Here the CDR3 reads CASSQDTTGYTF. The CDR3 DNA follows: TGTGCCAGCAGCCAAGATACAACTGGCTACACCTTC.